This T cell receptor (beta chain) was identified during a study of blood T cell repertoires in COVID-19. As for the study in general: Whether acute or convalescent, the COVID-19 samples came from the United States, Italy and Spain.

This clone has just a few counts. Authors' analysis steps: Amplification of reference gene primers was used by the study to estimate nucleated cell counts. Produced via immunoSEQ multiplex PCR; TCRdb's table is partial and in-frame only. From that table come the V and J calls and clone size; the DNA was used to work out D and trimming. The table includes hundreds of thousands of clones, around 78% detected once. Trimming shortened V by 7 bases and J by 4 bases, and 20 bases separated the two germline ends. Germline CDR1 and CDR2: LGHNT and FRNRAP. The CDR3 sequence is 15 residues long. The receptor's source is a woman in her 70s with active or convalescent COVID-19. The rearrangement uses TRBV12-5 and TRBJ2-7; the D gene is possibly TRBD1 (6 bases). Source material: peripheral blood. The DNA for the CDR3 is TGTGCTAGTGCCCCCGCTACAGGGCTCAATTACGAGCAGTACTTC. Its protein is CASAPATGLNYEQYF.